The 29 T cell receptor beta chains reported below all come from one sample, sequenced in a study of blood T cells in healthy people across ages. A second PCR of roughly 7 to 11 cycles used a sample-barcoded 5' primer and a J-beta primer mix. TCRdb reprocessed the 5' RACE reads via MiXCR and lists one record per CDR3 protein. The data show roughly 700,000 distinct CDR3 sequences, about half seen once. The specimen sequenced was blood. All receptors derive from a woman aged 55-70 years in good health.

The chain carries TRBV7-2 and TRBJ2-1; 7 bases fit TRBD2. Germline V lookup: CDR1 SGHTA, CDR2 FQGNSA. The V segment lost 2 bases and the J segment 0 bases; nucleotides outside the gene matches: 4. The CDR3 totals 16 residues. CDR3 DNA: TGTGCCAGCAGCTTAAACGGCGGGAGCTCCTACAATGAGCAGTTCTTC. As protein: CASSLNGGSSYNEQFF.

This clonotype was recorded only once. V is TRBV12-3 or TRBV12-4 and J is TRBJ1-2; D not certain. The CDR3 loop spans 14 amino acids. Deletions cut 3 bases from V and 2 bases from J, with 10 bases between. As DNA, the CDR3 is TGTGCCAGCAGTTTTGGGCAGCTAAACTATGGCTACACCTTC. Its protein is CASSFGQLNYGYTF.

In this sample, this clonotype turned up a few times. The V and J genes are TRBV7-2 and TRBJ2-3; 8 bases align to TRBD2. The V gene's germline CDR1 is SGHTA and CDR2 FQGNSA. J gave up 5 bases and V 5 bases, and 6 bases lay outside the gene matches. The CDR3 has 14 amino acids. The CDR3 here is CASSQRERIDTQYF. The CDR3 DNA reads as TGTGCCAGCAGCCAGCGGGAGAGGATAGATACGCAGTATTTT. The full variable domain, with the rest looked up from reference TRBV7-2 and TRBJ2-3, is GAGVSQSPSNKVTEKGKDVELRCDPISGHTALYWYRQSLGQGLEFLIYFQGNSAPDKSGLPSDRFSAERTGGSVSTLTIQRTQQEDSAVYLCASSQRERIDTQYFGPGTRLTVL.

The sample holds a few counts of this clonotype. This chain joins TRBV9 and TRBJ2-5; tentative D call: TRBD2 (5 bases). Germline CDR1 is SGDLS and CDR2 is YYNGEE. The CDR3 loop spans 14 amino acids. The ends were cut back, 4 bases at V and 2 bases at J, with 12 bases in the middle. CDR3 coding DNA: TGTGCCAGCAGCTTTGGGGAGCCACAAGAGACCCAGTACTTC. Encoded protein: CASSFGEPQETQYF.

J is TRBJ1-5 and V is TRBV30; 8 nucleotides line up with TRBD1. The CDR3 spans 17 residues. Germline V gene data show CDR1 as GTSNPN and CDR2 as SVGIG (reference sequence). Trimming removed 0 bases from V and 0 bases from J; junction bases left unmatched: 7. In DNA form, the CDR3 reads TGTGCCTGGAGTGTGTCGAGGACAGGGAATAGCAATCAGCCCCAGCATTTT. Its translation is CAWSVSRTGNSNQPQHF. The full variable domain, rest sourced from reference TRBV30 and TRBJ1-5, is SQTIHQWPATLVQPVGSPLSLECTVEGTSNPNLYWYRQAAGRGLQLLFYSVGIGQISSEVPQNLSASRPQDRQFILSSKKLLLSDSGFYLCAWSVSRTGNSNQPQHFGDGTRLSIL.

At least ten counts were recorded for this clonotype. The chain combines TRBV5-1 with TRBJ2-7; 8 nucleotides align to TRBD1. This CDR3 region has 15 residues. Looked up from germline, CDR1 is SGHRS and CDR2 is YFSETQ. The V and J ends lost 0 bases and 3 bases, in that order; junction bases with no gene match: 5. Here the CDR3 reads CASSLDAGGYYEQYF. In DNA, the CDR3 is TGCGCCAGCAGCTTGGATGCAGGGGGCTACTACGAGCAGTACTTC.

The chain uses TRBV7-9 and TRBJ1-2; 11 bases line up with TRBD1. Germline CDR1 SEHNR, CDR2 FQNEAQ (reference sequence). J was trimmed by 7 bases and V by 5 bases; bases with no gene match: 9. The CDR3 is 15 residues long. The CDR3 sequence: CASSITGTGGSGYTF. The CDR3 DNA follows: TGTGCCAGCAGCATCACCGGGACAGGGGGTAGTGGCTACACCTTC.

This clonotype has just one count. This may be a read error: a much more frequent sequence differs by one nucleotide. CDR3 coding DNA: TGTGCCAGCAGCCAAGTTTGGCAGGGGGTATCGGAGACCCAGTTCTTC. As protein: CASSQVWQGVSETQFF. This chain joins TRBV3-1 and TRBJ2-1; 7 bases are shared with TRBD1. This CDR3 spans 16 amino acids. Germline V gene sequence: CDR1 LGHDT, CDR2 YNNKEL (reference sequence). Unmatched junction bases numbered 16, after V lost 1 base and J lost 13 bases.

This chain connects TRBV20-1 to TRBJ2-1; 9 bases line up with TRBD2. CDR1 is DFQATT and CDR2 is SNEGSKA in the germline V gene (reference sequence). J gave up 0 bases and V 5 bases, and 14 bases lay outside the gene matches. The CDR3 contains 18 residues. This CDR3 reads CSASPGLARSSSYNEQFF. The DNA for the CDR3 is TGCAGTGCTTCCCCGGGACTAGCTCGCTCCAGCTCCTACAATGAGCAGTTCTTC.

This clonotype was seen more than once but under ten times. The chain combines TRBV7-3 with TRBJ2-7, with 8 bases matching TRBD1. The V and J ends lost 5 bases and 5 bases, in that order; junction bases with no gene match: 14. The CDR3 runs 16 residues. CDR1 and CDR2 from the germline V gene are SGHTA and FQGTGA. The CDR3 protein is CASSPPVRQGSDEQYF. The CDR3 DNA reads TGTGCCAGCAGCCCGCCCGTGAGACAGGGGTCAGACGAGCAGTACTTC.

This clonotype was observed a handful of times. The rearrangement joins TRBV5-6 to TRBJ2-3; TRBD1 agrees at 7 bases. The CDR3 has 14 amino acids. Germline CDR1 and CDR2: SGHDT and YYEEEE. Unmatched junction bases numbered 7, after V lost 3 bases and J lost 6 bases. The CDR3 bases are TGTGCCAGCAGCTCTGACAGGGATTTGGATACGCAGTATTTT. This translates into CASSSDRDLDTQYF.

This clonotype turned up a few times. This sequence joins TRBV29-1 and TRBJ2-1; TRBD2 is a possible D gene (6 bases). Germline V gives CDR1 SQVTM, CDR2 ANQGSEA. V dropped 2 bases and J dropped 2 bases, with 10 bases sitting between them. This CDR3 has 14 residues. CDR3 in DNA: TGCAGCGTTGAATCCGGGACTGCCTACAATGAGCAGTTCTTC. Its translation: CSVESGTAYNEQFF.

This clonotype was picked up a small number of times. The V gene is TRBV21-1, the J gene TRBJ2-3; the D call in the table, TRBD1, was not verified against the DNA. TRBV21-1 is a documented pseudogene. CDR3 length equals 16 residues. In nucleotides, the CDR3 is TGTGCCAGCAGCAAAAGTCAGGGGTATAATCCAGATACGCAGTATTTT. Encoded protein: CASSKSQGYNPDTQYF.

In its sample, this clonotype was seen a few times. V is TRBV18 and J is TRBJ2-7; no reliable D call. Germline assignment: CDR1 KGHSH and CDR2 LQKENI. This CDR3 has 13 residues. V lost 2 bases and J 7 bases, leaving 12 bases between the germline ends. The DNA for the CDR3 is TGTGCCAGCTCACCATCAGGTTTAAATGAGCAGTACTTC. This translates into CASSPSGLNEQYF.

This clonotype was seen a handful of times. The chain is built from TRBV4-3 and TRBJ2-7; 7 positions match TRBD1. V shed 4 bases, J shed 3 bases, and the junction held 9 bases outside the gene matches. Germline V gives CDR1 LGHNA, CDR2 YSLEER. The CDR3 totals 15 residues. The DNA for the CDR3 is TGCGCCAGCAGCCTTCACCGGGACAGAGACTACGAGCAGTACTTC. It yields the protein CASSLHRDRDYEQYF.

The CDR3 loop is CSATLTRFYTDTQYF. DNA of the CDR3: TGCAGTGCTACTCTGACTAGATTTTATACAGATACGCAGTATTTT. The J gene is TRBJ2-3, the V gene TRBV20-1, with D maybe TRBD2 (6 bases). The CDR3 contains 15 residues. The V end lost 4 bases, the J end lost 3 bases, and 17 bases lay between the germline ends. Germline V gene lookup returns CDR1 DFQATT and CDR2 SNEGSKA (reference sequence).

This clonotype was recorded a few times. The chain links TRBV3-1 to TRBJ2-1; 15 bases map to TRBD2. Germline V CDR1 and CDR2: LGHDT, YNNKEL (reference sequence). This CDR3 is built from 16 residues. Losses at the gene ends were 4 bases for V and 4 bases for J; bases not matched to a gene: 2. The CDR3 DNA is TGTGCCAGCAGCCTCGGGACTAGCGGGAGGTACAATGAGCAGTTCTTC. Translating gives CASSLGTSGRYNEQFF.

The chain links TRBV7-2 to TRBJ2-5, with D possibly TRBD2 on 5 matching bases. CDR1 SGHTA and CDR2 FQGNSA come from the germline V gene. V lost 5 bases and J lost 11, with 18 bases in between. The CDR3 loop spans 13 amino acids. CDR3 sequence reads: CASSPPSFNEQYF. For the CDR3, the DNA is TGTGCCAGCAGCCCACCTAGCTTCAATGAGCAGTACTTC.

This clonotype was seen a handful of times. V usage is TRBV24-1 and J usage is TRBJ2-1; TRBD1 might be the D (5 bases). Germline CDR1 reads KGHDR; CDR2 reads SFDVKD. V lost 5 bases, J lost 10 bases, and 14 bases lay in between. This CDR3 is built from 13 residues. In DNA, the CDR3 is TGTGCCACCAGTGCGGCAGGGCAGTACGAGCAGTTCTTC. Amino acids: CATSAAGQYEQFF.

The chain couples TRBV25-1 to TRBJ1-6; possible D gene TRBD1, 5 bases. The CDR3 runs to 15 residues. The V end lost 2 bases, the J end lost 7 bases, and 12 bases lay between the germline ends. Germline CDR1 and CDR2: MGHDK and SYGVNS. The CDR3 sequence is CASSEQGPLNSPLHF. CDR3 nucleotides: TGTGCCAGCAGTGAACAGGGCCCTCTCAATTCACCCCTCCACTTT.

This chain connects TRBV7-8 to TRBJ2-3, with D possibly being TRBD2 (6 bases). This CDR3 comprises 16 residues. Germline values: CDR1 SGHVS, CDR2 FQNEAQ. Trimming removed 1 base from V and 2 bases from J, with 13 bases in between. CDR3: CASSLVGTGLTDTQYF. In DNA form, the CDR3 reads TGTGCCAGCAGCTTAGTCGGGACTGGCCTCACAGATACGCAGTATTTT. Based on the CDR3 plus reference TRBV7-8 and TRBJ2-3, the full variable domain is GAGVSQSPRYKVAKRGQDVALRCDPISGHVSLFWYQQALGQGPEFLTYFQNEAQLDKSGLPSDRFFAERPEGSVSTLKIQRTQQEDSAVYLCASSLVGTGLTDTQYFGPGTRLTVL.

The chain uses TRBV11-2 and TRBJ2-5; D gene ambiguous. The better agreement between TRBJ2-7 and the DNA end casts doubt on the J call. The germline CDR1 and CDR2 sequences are SGHAT and FQNNGV. CDR3 length equals 14 residues. The CDR3 DNA sequence: TGTGCCAGCAGCCGACGGGCAGTTCCCTACGAGCAGTACTTC. This codes for CASSRRAVPYEQYF.

This clonotype showed up many times. The chain has TRBV5-1 and TRBJ2-7; D gene ambiguous. Germline V gene data show CDR1 as SGHRS and CDR2 as YFSETQ. The V and J ends lost 4 bases and 4 bases respectively, with 12 bases between them. The CDR3 runs to 13 residues. The CDR3 spells CASSLNANYEQYF. The CDR3 nucleotides read TGCGCCAGCAGCCTAAATGCTAATTACGAGCAGTACTTC. The whole variable domain, filled in from reference TRBV5-1 and TRBJ2-7, reads KAGVTQTPRYLIKTRGQQVTLSCSPISGHRSVSWYQQTPGQGLQFLFEYFSETQRNKGNFPGRFSGRQFSNSRSEMNVSTLELGDSALYLCASSLNANYEQYFGPGTRLTVT.

The chain has TRBV20-1 and TRBJ1-5, with a possible D match to TRBD1 (6 bases). From germline, CDR1 is DFQATT and CDR2 SNEGSKA (reference sequence). V lost 1 base and J lost 4, with 14 bases in between. CDR3 length: 15 amino acids. CDR3 in DNA: TGCAGTGCTAGAGCGGCCGGGACATTAAATCAGCCCCAGCATTTT. It yields the protein CSARAAGTLNQPQHF.

The sample holds a few counts of this clonotype. The V and J genes are TRBV12-3 or TRBV12-4 and TRBJ2-5; D is ambiguous. CDR3 size: 17 residues. V dropped 1 base and J dropped 0 bases, with 15 bases sitting between them. The chain's CDR3 is CASSLGGGSAYQETQYF. In DNA form, the CDR3 reads TGTGCCAGCAGTTTAGGAGGCGGATCGGCCTACCAAGAGACCCAGTACTTC.

This clonotype was recorded once. The chain has TRBV29-1 and TRBJ2-1; D is perhaps TRBD2 (6 bases). The closer fit of TRBJ2-7 to the DNA end suggests the J call may be wrong. The CDR3 runs 13 residues. Germline values: CDR1 SQVTM, CDR2 ANQGSEA. CDR3 DNA: TGCAGCGTTTCCGGGAGAACCTACAATGAGCAGTACTTC. The encoded protein is CSVSGRTYNEQYF.

This clonotype has a single count. One end of the junction does not line up with germline, which may come from a read error. This chain links TRBV10-3 with TRBJ2-1, with 9 positions matching TRBD2. Germline lookup yields CDR1 ENHRY and CDR2 SYGVKD. There are 15 residues in the CDR3. For the CDR3, the DNA is TGTGCCATCACGGGCCTAGCGGGACCCTACAATGAGCGGTACTTC. Encoded protein: CAITGLAGPYNERYF.

This clonotype was counted a single time. The chain is built from TRBV6-5 and TRBJ1-2, with 7 bases identical to TRBD1. Germline CDR1 MNHEY, CDR2 SVGAGI. The CDR3 has 15 residues. Losses at the gene ends were 6 bases for V and 0 bases for J; bases not matched to a gene: 7. The CDR3 DNA reads as TGTGCCAGCAGGCCTTCCGGACAGGCTAACTATGGCTACACCTTC. It specifies CASRPSGQANYGYTF.

Comment on this clonotype: It may be a read error: a sequence one base away is much more abundant. V and J are TRBV29-1 and TRBJ1-1, with D hard to call. The V gene's germline CDR1 is SQVTM and CDR2 ANQGSEA. The CDR3 totals 12 residues. The CDR3 bases are TGCAGCACCTGGGCTTGGAACCCTGAAGCTTTCTTT. Amino acids: CSTWAWNPEAFF.